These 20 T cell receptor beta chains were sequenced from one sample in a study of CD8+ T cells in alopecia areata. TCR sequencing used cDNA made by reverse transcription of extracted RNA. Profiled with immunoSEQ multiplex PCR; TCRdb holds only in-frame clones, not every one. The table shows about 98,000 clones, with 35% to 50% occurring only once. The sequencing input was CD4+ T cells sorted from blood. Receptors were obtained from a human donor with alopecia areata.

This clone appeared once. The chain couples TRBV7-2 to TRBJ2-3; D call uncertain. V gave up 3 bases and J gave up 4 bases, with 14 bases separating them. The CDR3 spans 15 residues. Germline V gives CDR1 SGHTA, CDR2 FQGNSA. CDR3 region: CASSLSTSFADTQYF. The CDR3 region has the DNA TGTGCCAGCAGCTTGTCGACTTCGTTCGCAGATACGCAGTATTTT.

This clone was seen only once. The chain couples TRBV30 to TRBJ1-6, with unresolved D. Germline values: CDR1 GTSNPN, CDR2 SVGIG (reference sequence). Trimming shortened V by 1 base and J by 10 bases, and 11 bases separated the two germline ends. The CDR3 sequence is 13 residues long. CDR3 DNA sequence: TGTGCCTGGAGTGGGCAGGCAGGATCACCCCTCCACTTT. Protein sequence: CAWSGQAGSPLHF.

The CDR3 sequence is CASSSQTGGYGYTF. CDR3 DNA: TGTGCCAGCAGCTCCCAGACAGGGGGCTATGGCTACACCTTC. The chain couples TRBV7-8 to TRBJ1-2; 9 bases are shared with TRBD1. V lost 4 bases to trimming and J lost 4 bases; unmatched junction nucleotides: 4. Germline CDR1 and CDR2: SGHVS and FQNEAQ. The CDR3 spans 14 residues.

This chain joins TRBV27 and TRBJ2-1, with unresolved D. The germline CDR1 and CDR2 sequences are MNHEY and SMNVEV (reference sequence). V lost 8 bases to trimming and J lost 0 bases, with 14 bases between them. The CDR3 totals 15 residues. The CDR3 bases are TGTGCCAGCCTTGACCGACCGGCCTCCTACAATGAGCAGTTCTTC. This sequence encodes CASLDRPASYNEQFF.

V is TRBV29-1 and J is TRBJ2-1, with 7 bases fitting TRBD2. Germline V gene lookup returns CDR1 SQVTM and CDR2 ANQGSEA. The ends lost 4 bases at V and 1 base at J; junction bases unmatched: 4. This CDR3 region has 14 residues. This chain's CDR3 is CSVAGLGSYNEQFF. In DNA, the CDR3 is TGCAGCGTTGCTGGACTAGGTTCCTACAATGAGCAGTTCTTC.

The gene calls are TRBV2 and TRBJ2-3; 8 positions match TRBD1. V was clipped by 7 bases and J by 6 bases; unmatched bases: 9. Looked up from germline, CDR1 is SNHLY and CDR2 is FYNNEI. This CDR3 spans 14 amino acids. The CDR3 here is CASTFRAGGDTQYF. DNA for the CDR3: TGTGCCAGCACGTTCAGGGCAGGGGGCGATACGCAGTATTTT.

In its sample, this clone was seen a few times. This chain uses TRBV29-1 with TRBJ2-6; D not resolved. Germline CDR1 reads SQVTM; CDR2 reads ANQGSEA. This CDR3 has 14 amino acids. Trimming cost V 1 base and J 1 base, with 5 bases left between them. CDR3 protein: CSVEAVSGANVLTF. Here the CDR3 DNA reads TGCAGCGTTGAAGCAGTTTCTGGGGCCAACGTCCTGACTTTC.

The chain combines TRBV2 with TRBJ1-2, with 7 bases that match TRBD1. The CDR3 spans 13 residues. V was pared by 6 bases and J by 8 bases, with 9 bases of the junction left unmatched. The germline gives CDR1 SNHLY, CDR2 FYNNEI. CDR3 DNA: TGTGCCAGCAGCTACGACAGGGAGAGCGGCTACACCTTC. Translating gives CASSYDRESGYTF.

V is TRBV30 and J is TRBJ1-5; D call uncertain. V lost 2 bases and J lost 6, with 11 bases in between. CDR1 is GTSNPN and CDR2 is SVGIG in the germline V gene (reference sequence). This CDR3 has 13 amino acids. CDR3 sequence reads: CAWSQTEGQPQHF. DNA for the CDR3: TGTGCCTGGAGTCAGACCGAGGGTCAGCCCCAGCATTTT.

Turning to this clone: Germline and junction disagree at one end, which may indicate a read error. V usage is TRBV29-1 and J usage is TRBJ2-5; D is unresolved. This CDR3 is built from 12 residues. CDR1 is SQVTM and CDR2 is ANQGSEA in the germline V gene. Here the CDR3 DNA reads TGCAGCGTGGGTCCGAACCAGGAGACCCAGTACTTC. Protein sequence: CSVGPNQETQYF.

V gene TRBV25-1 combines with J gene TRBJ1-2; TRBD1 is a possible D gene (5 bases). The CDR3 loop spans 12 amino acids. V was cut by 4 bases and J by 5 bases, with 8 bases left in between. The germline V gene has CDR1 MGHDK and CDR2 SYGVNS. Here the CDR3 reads CASSAAGYGYTF. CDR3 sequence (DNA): TGTGCCAGCAGTGCAGCAGGGTATGGCTACACCTTC.

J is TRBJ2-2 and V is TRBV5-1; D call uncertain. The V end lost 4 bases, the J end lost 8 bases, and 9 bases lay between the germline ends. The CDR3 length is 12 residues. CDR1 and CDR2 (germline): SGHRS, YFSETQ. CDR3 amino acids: CASSRTEGELFF. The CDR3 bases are TGCGCCAGCAGCCGGACGGAAGGGGAGCTGTTTTTT.

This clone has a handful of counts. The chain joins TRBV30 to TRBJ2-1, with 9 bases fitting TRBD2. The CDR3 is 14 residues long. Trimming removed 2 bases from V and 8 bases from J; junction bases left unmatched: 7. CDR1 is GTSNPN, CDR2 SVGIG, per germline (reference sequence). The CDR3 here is CAWSPSGIGYEQFF. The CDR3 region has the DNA TGTGCCTGGAGTCCTAGCGGGATCGGGTATGAGCAGTTCTTC.

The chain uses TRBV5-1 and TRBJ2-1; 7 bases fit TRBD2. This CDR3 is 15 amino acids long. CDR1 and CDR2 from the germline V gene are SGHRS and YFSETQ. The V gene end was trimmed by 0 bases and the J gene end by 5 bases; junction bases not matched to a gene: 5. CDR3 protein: CASSLEAGRDNEQFF. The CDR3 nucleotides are TGCGCCAGCAGCTTGGAGGCAGGGAGGGACAATGAGCAGTTCTTC.

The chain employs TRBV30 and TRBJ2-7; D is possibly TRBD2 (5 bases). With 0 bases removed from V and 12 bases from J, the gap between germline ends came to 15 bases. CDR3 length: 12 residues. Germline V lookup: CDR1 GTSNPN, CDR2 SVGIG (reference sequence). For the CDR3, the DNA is TGTGCCTGGAGTGTGAGTGGAGTCGAGGGGTACTTC. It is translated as CAWSVSGVEGYF.

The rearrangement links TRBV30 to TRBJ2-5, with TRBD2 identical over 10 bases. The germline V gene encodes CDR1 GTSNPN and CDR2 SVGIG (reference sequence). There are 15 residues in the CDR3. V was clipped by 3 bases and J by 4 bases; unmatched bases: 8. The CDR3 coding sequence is TGTGCCTGGAGCGCGGGACTAGCGTTGGGAGAGACCCAGTACTTC. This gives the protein CAWSAGLALGETQYF.

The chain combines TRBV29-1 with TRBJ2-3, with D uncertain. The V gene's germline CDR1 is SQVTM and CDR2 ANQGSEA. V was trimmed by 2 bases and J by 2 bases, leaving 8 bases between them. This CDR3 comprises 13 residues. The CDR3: CSVELLATDTQYF. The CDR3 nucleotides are TGCAGCGTTGAATTACTTGCCACAGATACGCAGTATTTT.

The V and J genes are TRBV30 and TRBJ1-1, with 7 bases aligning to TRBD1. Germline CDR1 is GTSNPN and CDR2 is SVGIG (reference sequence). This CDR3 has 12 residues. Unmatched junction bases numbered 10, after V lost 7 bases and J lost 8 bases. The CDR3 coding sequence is TGTGCCTTCCGAGGGGGCCGCGAGGAAGCTTTCTTT. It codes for CAFRGGREEAFF.

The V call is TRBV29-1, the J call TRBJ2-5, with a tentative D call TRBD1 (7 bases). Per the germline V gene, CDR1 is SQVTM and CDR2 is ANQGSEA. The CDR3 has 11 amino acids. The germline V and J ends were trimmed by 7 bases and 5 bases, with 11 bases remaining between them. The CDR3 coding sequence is TGCAGCGCCAGGGGGGATGAGACCCAGTACTTC. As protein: CSARGDETQYF.

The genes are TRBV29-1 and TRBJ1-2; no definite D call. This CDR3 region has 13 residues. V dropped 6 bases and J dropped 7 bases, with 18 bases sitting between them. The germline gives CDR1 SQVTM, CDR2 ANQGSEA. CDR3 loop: CSVRMILGFGYTF. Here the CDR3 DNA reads TGCAGCGTCCGGATGATCTTGGGGTTTGGCTACACCTTC.